The rows below give T cell receptor beta chains drawn from one sample of a study of T cell changes during pregnancy in multiple sclerosis. Only in-frame clones appear in the TCRdb table, and some are missing; sequencing was by immunoSEQ multiplex PCR. Found here are about 99,000 clones, around 91% of them singletons; the top ten hold 0.75% to 0.95%. This specimen was peripheral blood, taken after pregnancy. The receptors here all came from a female donor with multiple sclerosis, enrolled in a pregnancy study. Each CDR3 is given with its conserved first and last residue. A D gene is named only where the DNA matches it firmly. The listing skips clone size in some rows; elsewhere it reads once, few, many or a size class.

TRBV5-8	TRBJ1-2	NA	NA	11	TGTGCCACCGAACGGGGCTATGGCTACACCTTC	CATERGYGYTF
TRBV19	TRBJ1-2	few	NA	13	TGTGCCAGTAGCTTCGGGACTCCCAAAGCTTCCACCTTC	CASSFGTPKASTF
TRBV18	TRBJ2-7	NA	NA	15	TGTGCCAGCTCACCACCCGGGACGGGACTCTACGAGCAGTACTTC	CASSPPGTGLYEQYF
TRBV27	TRBJ2-5	NA	NA	16	TGTGCCAGCAGTGCCCCCCGGGGTAAAGGAGGGGAGACCCAGTACTTC	CASSAPRGKGGETQYF
TRBV7-2	TRBJ2-2	NA	NA	14	TGTGCCAGCAGCTTCGAGGGGGGGACCGGGGAGCTGTTTTTT	CASSFEGGTGELFF
TRBV6-1	TRBJ1-2	NA	NA	15	TGTGCCAGCACCGATCCCCAGATATTTAACTATGGCTACACCTTC	CASTDPQIFNYGYTF
TRBV2	TRBJ2-2	NA	NA	14	TGTGCCAGCAGTCGCGGGATTAACACCGGGGAGCTGTTTTTT	CASSRGINTGELFF
TRBV11-2	TRBJ2-7	NA	TRBD1	15	TGTGCCAGCAGCTGGTCGACAGGGGCGAACTACGAGCAGTACTTC	CASSWSTGANYEQYF
TRBV6-6	TRBJ1-5	NA	NA	15	TGTGCCAGCAGTCCGATCCCCGCGAGCAATCAGCCCCAGCATTTT	CASSPIPASNQPQHF
TRBV27	TRBJ1-6	once	NA	15	TGTGCCAGCAGTTTATCTCTACCTAATTCTTCACCCCTCCACTTT	CASSLSLPNSSPLHF
TRBV10-3	TRBJ2-7	NA	TRBD2	15	TGTGCCATCAGTGGAAAGGCGGGAGCGAGCTACGAGCAGTACTTC	CAISGKAGASYEQYF
TRBV20-1	TRBJ1-1	NA	NA	11	TGCAGTGCTCATGGGGGGACTGAAGCTTTCTTT	CSAHGGTEAFF
TRBV2	TRBJ1-2	NA	TRBD1	16	TGTGCCAGCACCCGGCGGAGGACAGGGAGGAGGGATGGCTACACCTTC	CASTRRRTGRRDGYTF
TRBV2	TRBJ2-7	once	TRBD1	14	TGTGCCAGCAGTGATTCGGACAGGGGAAACGGGCAGTACTTC	CASSDSDRGNGQYF
TRBV11-3	TRBJ2-3	NA	NA	14	TGTGCCAGCAGACGATCAGGGGCCACAGATACGCAGTATTTT	CASRRSGATDTQYF
TRBV7-9	TRBJ2-4	NA	TRBD2	17	TGTGCCAGCAGCTTATGGCGGGGGAACGTAGCCAAAAACATTCAGTACTTC	CASSLWRGNVAKNIQYF
TRBV15	TRBJ1-3	NA	NA	16	TGTGCCACCAGCAGAGAATCAGGGGAGTCTGGAAACACCATATATTTT	CATSRESGESGNTIYF
TRBV21-1	TRBJ2-1	NA	NA	14	TGTGCCAGCAGCAACCAGGACTTCTACAATGAGCAGTTCTTC	CASSNQDFYNEQFF
TRBV27	TRBJ2-2	NA	NA	14	TGTGCCAGCAGCCCTTACAGGGACACCGGGGAGCTGTTTTTT	CASSPYRDTGELFF
TRBV7-2	TRBJ2-1	NA	TRBD2	17	TGTGCCAGCAGCTTAACGCTAGCGGGGGGCCTTGTGGATGAGCAGTTCTTC	CASSLTLAGGLVDEQFF
TRBV18	TRBJ2-1	once	TRBD2	13	TGTGCCAGCTCACGGGGACTAGACAATGAGCAGTTCTTC	CASSRGLDNEQFF
TRBV7-3	TRBJ2-7	NA	NA	13	TGTGCCAGCAGCTTAGGGCCCAATAACGAGCAGTACTTC	CASSLGPNNEQYF
TRBV2	TRBJ1-4	NA	NA	15	TGTGCCAGCGGCCCGGGTGGAGCAACTAATGAAAAACTGTTTTTT	CASGPGGATNEKLFF
TRBV7-9	TRBJ1-5	NA	NA	19	TGTGCCAGCAGCTTAGCCTACCGGGACACCGACGGGCGCAATCAGCCCCAGCATTTT	CASSLAYRDTDGRNQPQHF
TRBV19	TRBJ2-2	NA	NA	13	TGTGCCAGTAACGGGTGGAACACCGGGGAGCTGTTTTTT	CASNGWNTGELFF
TRBV7-2	TRBJ2-7	NA	NA	14	TGTGCCAGCAGCTTAGGGACAGCTTTTGGGGAGCAGTACTTC	CASSLGTAFGEQYF
TRBV11-2	TRBJ2-2	NA	TRBD2	14	TGTGCCAGCAGCTTAACTAGCGGGAGGGGGGAGCTGTTTTTT	CASSLTSGRGELFF
TRBV4-3	TRBJ1-1	NA	TRBD1	15	TGCGCCAGCAGCCAAGATGGACAGGGTCGCACTGAAGCTTTCTTT	CASSQDGQGRTEAFF
TRBV27	TRBJ1-1	NA	NA	13	TGTGCCAGCTCCTCGACGGGTCGCACTGAAGCTTTCTTT	CASSSTGRTEAFF
TRBV7-2	TRBJ1-2	NA	NA	11	TGTGCCAGCGAACGGGTCTTCGGCTACACCTTC	CASERVFGYTF
TRBV4-1	TRBJ2-1	NA	NA	14	TGCGCCAGCAGCCCTATTATCGGGTACAATGAGCAGTTCTTC	CASSPIIGYNEQFF
TRBV18	TRBJ2-7	NA	TRBD2	16	TGTGCCAGCTCCCAACGCGGACTAGCGGACTCCTACGAGCAGTACTTC	CASSQRGLADSYEQYF
TRBV6-1	TRBJ1-3	NA	NA	14	TGTGCCAGCAGTGATAAGACAGCCGGAAACACCATATATTTT	CASSDKTAGNTIYF
TRBV4-2	TRBJ2-3	NA	TRBD2	18	TGTGCCAGCAGCCCTCGGACTAGCGGGGGGGCTAGCACAGATACGCAGTATTTT	CASSPRTSGGASTDTQYF
TRBV2	TRBJ2-5	NA	NA	13	TGTGCCAGCAGTCGCGACTTAGGAGAGACCCAGTACTTC	CASSRDLGETQYF
TRBV7-9	TRBJ2-1	NA	NA	16	TGTGCCAGCAGCTTATTAGGGGGCGGGGGGTACAATGAGCAGTTCTTC	CASSLLGGGGYNEQFF
TRBV10-3	TRBJ2-7	NA	NA	17	TGTGCCATCAGTGAGTCGAGGACCCCTGACAGACTCTACGAGCAGTACTTC	CAISESRTPDRLYEQYF
TRBV7-8	TRBJ2-5	NA	NA	15	TGTGCCAGCAGCAGCGATACAGGGGGAGGGGAGACCCAGTACTTC	CASSSDTGGGETQYF
TRBV15	TRBJ2-3	NA	NA	13	TGTGCCACCAGCCGTGGGACAAAAGATACGCAGTATTTT	CATSRGTKDTQYF
TRBV27	TRBJ1-2	NA	TRBD1	15	TGTGCCAGCAGTCCGCGACAGGGGGCTACCTATGGCTACACCTTC	CASSPRQGATYGYTF
TRBV27	TRBJ2-7	NA	TRBD2	15	TGTGCCAGCAGTTTTGGTAGTAGCGGGAGCTACGAGCAGTACTTC	CASSFGSSGSYEQYF
TRBV23-1	TRBJ1-1	NA	TRBD1	19	TGCGCCAGCAGTCAATTTAATGGTTCAGGGGGAGTCTGGAACACTGAAGCTTTCTTT	CASSQFNGSGGVWNTEAFF